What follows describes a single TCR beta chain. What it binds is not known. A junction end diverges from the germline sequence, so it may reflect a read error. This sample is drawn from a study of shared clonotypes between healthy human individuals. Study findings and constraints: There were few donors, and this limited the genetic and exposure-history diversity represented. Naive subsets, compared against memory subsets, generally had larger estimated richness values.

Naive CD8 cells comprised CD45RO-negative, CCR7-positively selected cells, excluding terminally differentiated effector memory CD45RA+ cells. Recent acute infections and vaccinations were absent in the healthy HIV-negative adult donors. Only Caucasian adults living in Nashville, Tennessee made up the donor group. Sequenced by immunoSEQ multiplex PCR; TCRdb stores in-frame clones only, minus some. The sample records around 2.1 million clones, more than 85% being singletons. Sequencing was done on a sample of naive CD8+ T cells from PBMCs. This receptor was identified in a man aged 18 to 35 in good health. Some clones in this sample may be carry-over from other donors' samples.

This CDR3 is CASSWGIRTNTQYF. CDR3 coding DNA: TGTGCCAGCAGTTGGGGTATCCGCACAAATACGCAGTATTTT. J is TRBJ2-3 and V is TRBV27; no firm D call. The CDR3 has 14 residues. CDR1 MNHEY and CDR2 SMNVEV come from the germline V gene (reference sequence).